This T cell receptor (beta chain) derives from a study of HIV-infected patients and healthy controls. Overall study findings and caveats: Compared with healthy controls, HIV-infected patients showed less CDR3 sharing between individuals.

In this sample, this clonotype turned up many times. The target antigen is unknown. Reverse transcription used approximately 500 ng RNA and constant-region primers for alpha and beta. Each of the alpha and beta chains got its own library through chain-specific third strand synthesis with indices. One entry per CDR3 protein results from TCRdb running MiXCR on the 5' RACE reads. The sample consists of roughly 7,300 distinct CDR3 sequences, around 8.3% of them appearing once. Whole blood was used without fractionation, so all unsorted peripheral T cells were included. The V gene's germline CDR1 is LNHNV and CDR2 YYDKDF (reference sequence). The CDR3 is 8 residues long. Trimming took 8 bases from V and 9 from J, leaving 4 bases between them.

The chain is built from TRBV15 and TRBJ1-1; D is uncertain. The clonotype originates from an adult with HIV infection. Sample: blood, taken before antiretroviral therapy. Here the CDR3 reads CATSKAFF. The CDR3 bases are TGTGCCACCTCTAAAGCTTTCTTT.